This T cell receptor beta chain was identified in a study of persistence of HIV-infected CD4 T cells. Cells were stimulated with overlapping HIV-1 Gag 15-mer peptides. CD40L-negative CD69-negative CD45RO-high memory CD4+ T cells were sorted as populations depleted of antigen-responding cells. Inclusion required CMV-positive serology and CD4+ counts above 400 cells/uL. This was the immunoSEQ version 4 assay in survey mode. Only in-frame clones appear in the TCRdb table, and some are missing; sequencing was by immunoSEQ multiplex PCR. This sample has tens of thousands of clones, with around 82% found just once. In regard to this clone: Its antigen is unknown.

The CDR3 has 15 amino acids. V was cut by 3 bases and J by 1 base, with 10 bases left in between. CDR1 is KGHSH, CDR2 LQKENI, per germline. Study outcomes and limitations: TCR oligoclonality correlated with proviral oligoclonality in the same sorted populations.

The chain couples TRBV18 to TRBJ2-1; TRBD1 is a possible D gene (7 bases). The receptor's source is an adult man with HIV who was CMV-seropositive. Here the sequenced sample was CD4+ T cells sorted from PBMCs after roughly 19-hour stimulation, taken from a patient who received antiretroviral therapy. The CDR3 nucleotides are TGTGCCAGCTCACCCAGGGGGACTTCCTACAATGAGCAGTTCTTC. Translated, it gives CASSPRGTSYNEQFF.